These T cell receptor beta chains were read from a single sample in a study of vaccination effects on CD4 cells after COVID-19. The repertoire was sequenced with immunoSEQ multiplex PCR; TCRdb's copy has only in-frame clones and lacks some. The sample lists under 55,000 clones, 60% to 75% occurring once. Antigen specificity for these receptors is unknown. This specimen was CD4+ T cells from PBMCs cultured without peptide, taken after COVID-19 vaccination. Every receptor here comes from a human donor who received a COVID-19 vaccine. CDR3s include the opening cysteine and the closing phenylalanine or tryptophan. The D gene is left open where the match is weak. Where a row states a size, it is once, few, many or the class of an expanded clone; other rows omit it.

cdr3_aa: CASSESGDRSYEQYF
cdr3_nt: TGCGCCAGCAGTGAGTCAGGGGACCGATCCTACGAGCAGTACTTC
clone_size: .
v_call: TRBV10-1
d_call: .
j_call: TRBJ2-7

cdr3_aa: CSASGGTKGHTDTQYF
cdr3_nt: TGCAGTGCTAGTGGGGGGACGAAAGGGCACACAGATACGCAGTATTTT
clone_size: .
v_call: TRBV20-1
d_call: .
j_call: TRBJ2-3

cdr3_aa: CASSSPGGAYNEQFF
cdr3_nt: TGTGCCAGCAGTTCCCCGGGAGGGGCGTACAATGAGCAGTTCTTC
clone_size: few
v_call: TRBV28
d_call: TRBD2
j_call: TRBJ2-1

cdr3_aa: CASRRDGNQPQHF
cdr3_nt: TGTGCCAGCAGACGCGACGGAAATCAGCCCCAGCATTTT
clone_size: .
v_call: TRBV6-5
d_call: .
j_call: TRBJ1-5

cdr3_aa: CASSQDGSGGVNEQFF
cdr3_nt: TGTGCCAGCAGCCAAGATGGGAGCGGGGGGGTCAATGAGCAGTTCTTC
clone_size: .
v_call: TRBV3-1/TRBV3-2
d_call: TRBD2
j_call: TRBJ2-1

cdr3_aa: CASSFAVTYEQYF
cdr3_nt: TGTGCCAGCAGCTTCGCAGTTACCTACGAGCAGTACTTC
clone_size: few
v_call: TRBV11-2
d_call: .
j_call: TRBJ2-7

cdr3_aa: CASSDGRHTDTQYF
cdr3_nt: TGTGCCAGCAGTGACGGGAGACACACAGATACGCAGTATTTT
clone_size: few
v_call: TRBV6-4
d_call: .
j_call: TRBJ2-3

cdr3_aa: CASSPRTGVVSEQYF
cdr3_nt: TGTGCCAGCTCACCACGGACAGGGGTAGTCAGCGAGCAGTACTTC
clone_size: .
v_call: TRBV18
d_call: TRBD1
j_call: TRBJ2-7

cdr3_aa: CASRTSGSSYEQYF
cdr3_nt: TGCGCCAGTCGGACTAGCGGGAGTTCCTACGAGCAGTACTTC
clone_size: .
v_call: TRBV4-1
d_call: TRBD2
j_call: TRBJ2-7

cdr3_aa: CASSQLPSEQETQYF
cdr3_nt: TGTGCCAGCAGCCAACTACCTAGCGAACAAGAGACCCAGTACTTC
clone_size: .
v_call: TRBV4-2
d_call: .
j_call: TRBJ2-5

cdr3_aa: CASSLGPGSYEQYF
cdr3_nt: TGCGCCAGCAGCTTGGGTCCGGGGTCCTACGAGCAGTACTTC
clone_size: few
v_call: TRBV5-1
d_call: .
j_call: TRBJ2-7

cdr3_aa: CASSQAGTAQHF
cdr3_nt: TGTGCCAGCAGCCAAGCCGGGACCGCCCAGCATTTT
clone_size: .
v_call: TRBV3-1/TRBV3-2
d_call: .
j_call: TRBJ1-5

cdr3_aa: CASSLNRAYEQYF
cdr3_nt: TGTGCCAGCAGTTTAAACAGGGCCTACGAGCAGTACTTC
clone_size: few
v_call: TRBV27
d_call: .
j_call: TRBJ2-7

cdr3_aa: CASSPGQYNSPLHF
cdr3_nt: TGTGCCAGCTCACCGGGACAGTATAATTCACCCCTCCACTTT
clone_size: few
v_call: TRBV18
d_call: TRBD1
j_call: TRBJ1-6

cdr3_aa: CAIGGQGGFLVFGANVLTF
cdr3_nt: TGTGCCATCGGCGGACAGGGGGGGTTTTTGGTCTTTGGGGCCAACGTCCTGACTTTC
clone_size: .
v_call: TRBV10-3
d_call: TRBD1
j_call: TRBJ2-6

cdr3_aa: CASSYRGLMNTEAFF
cdr3_nt: TGTGCCAGCAGTTACCGTGGTTTGATGAACACTGAAGCTTTCTTT
clone_size: .
v_call: TRBV6-2/TRBV6-3
d_call: .
j_call: TRBJ1-1

cdr3_aa: CASSIGTGRETQYF
cdr3_nt: TGTGCCAGTAGTATTGGGACAGGAAGGGAGACCCAGTACTTC
clone_size: .
v_call: TRBV19
d_call: TRBD1
j_call: TRBJ2-5

cdr3_aa: CASSLGFLAGPGTDTQYF
cdr3_nt: TGTGCCAGCAGCTTAGGTTTTCTAGCGGGTCCCGGCACAGATACGCAGTATTTT
clone_size: .
v_call: TRBV11-2
d_call: TRBD2
j_call: TRBJ2-3

cdr3_aa: CASSLSRVALHEQYF
cdr3_nt: TGCGCCAGCAGCCTCAGTCGAGTGGCCCTCCACGAGCAGTACTTC
clone_size: .
v_call: TRBV10-1
d_call: .
j_call: TRBJ2-7

cdr3_aa: CASSLKTGSMAFF
cdr3_nt: TGTGCCAGCAGTTTAAAGACAGGGAGTATGGCTTTCTTT
clone_size: .
v_call: TRBV27
d_call: TRBD1
j_call: TRBJ1-1

cdr3_aa: CASSRGAGEGTDTQYF
cdr3_nt: TGTGCCAGCAGCCGAGGGGCGGGGGAAGGGACAGATACGCAGTATTTT
clone_size: .
v_call: TRBV11-2
d_call: TRBD2
j_call: TRBJ2-3

cdr3_aa: CASGFGREGETQYF
cdr3_nt: TGTGCTAGTGGTTTCGGCCGGGAGGGGGAGACCCAGTACTTC
clone_size: .
v_call: TRBV12-5
d_call: TRBD2
j_call: TRBJ2-5

cdr3_aa: CASSISGRTNEKLFF
cdr3_nt: TGTGCCAGTAGTATATCAGGGAGAACTAATGAAAAACTGTTTTTT
clone_size: .
v_call: TRBV19
d_call: .
j_call: TRBJ1-4

cdr3_aa: CASKWTTNTEAFF
cdr3_nt: TGTGCCAGCAAGTGGACAACGAACACTGAAGCTTTCTTT
clone_size: .
v_call: TRBV12-3/TRBV12-4
d_call: .
j_call: TRBJ1-1

cdr3_aa: CASSLGNTEAFF
cdr3_nt: TGTGCCAGCAGCCTGGGGAACACTGAAGCTTTCTTT
clone_size: .
v_call: TRBV14
d_call: .
j_call: TRBJ1-1

cdr3_aa: CASSYTRKETQYF
cdr3_nt: TGTGCCAGCAGTTACACGCGGAAAGAGACCCAGTACTTC
clone_size: .
v_call: TRBV6-6
d_call: .
j_call: TRBJ2-5

cdr3_aa: CASRAGGNQPQHF
cdr3_nt: TGTGCCAGCAGAGCAGGGGGCAATCAGCCCCAGCATTTT
clone_size: .
v_call: TRBV6-5
d_call: .
j_call: TRBJ1-5

cdr3_aa: CASSYSTVAGNTIYF
cdr3_nt: TGTGCCAGCAGTTACTCGACGGTGGCTGGAAACACCATATATTTT
clone_size: .
v_call: TRBV6-5
d_call: .
j_call: TRBJ1-3

cdr3_aa: CASSSTTGGGNTIYF
cdr3_nt: TGCGCCAGCAGCTCAACTACAGGGGGTGGAAACACCATATATTTT
clone_size: .
v_call: TRBV5-1
d_call: TRBD1
j_call: TRBJ1-3

cdr3_aa: CASSPGQVNTEAFF
cdr3_nt: TGTGCCAGCAGCCCGGGACAGGTTAACACTGAAGCTTTCTTT
clone_size: .
v_call: TRBV2
d_call: TRBD1
j_call: TRBJ1-1

cdr3_aa: CASSQSRDRSLTDTQYF
cdr3_nt: TGCGCCAGCAGCCAGAGCAGGGACAGGTCCCTGACAGATACGCAGTATTTT
clone_size: .
v_call: TRBV4-1
d_call: TRBD1
j_call: TRBJ2-3

cdr3_aa: CASSIAGGAETQYF
cdr3_nt: TGTGCCAGTAGTATAGCGGGGGGGGCGGAGACCCAGTACTTC
clone_size: .
v_call: TRBV19
d_call: TRBD2
j_call: TRBJ2-5

cdr3_aa: CASSEDSGGADTQYF
cdr3_nt: TGTGCCAGCAGTGAGGACAGCGGGGGGGCCGATACGCAGTATTTT
clone_size: .
v_call: TRBV6-4
d_call: TRBD2
j_call: TRBJ2-3

cdr3_aa: CASSLTSGGTDTQYF
cdr3_nt: TGTGCCAGCAGTTTGACTAGCGGGGGAACGGATACGCAGTATTTT
clone_size: .
v_call: TRBV6-5
d_call: TRBD2
j_call: TRBJ2-3

cdr3_aa: CASSSEAGTQYF
cdr3_nt: TGCGCCAGCAGCTCCGAAGCGGGGACCCAGTACTTC
clone_size: .
v_call: TRBV5-1
d_call: .
j_call: TRBJ2-5

cdr3_aa: CASSEAGAREKLFF
cdr3_nt: TGTGCCAGCAGTGAAGCAGGGGCGCGGGAAAAACTGTTTTTT
clone_size: few
v_call: TRBV25-1
d_call: .
j_call: TRBJ1-4

cdr3_aa: CASSLVGFSNDEQYF
cdr3_nt: TGTGCCAGCAGCTTAGTAGGTTTCTCGAACGACGAGCAGTACTTC
clone_size: .
v_call: TRBV7-2
d_call: .
j_call: TRBJ2-7

cdr3_aa: CASSKWGDLYEQYF
cdr3_nt: TGCGCCAGCAGCAAATGGGGGGACCTCTACGAGCAGTACTTC
clone_size: few
v_call: TRBV5-1
d_call: .
j_call: TRBJ2-7

cdr3_aa: CAISSGTVSYEQYF
cdr3_nt: TGTGCCATCAGTTCCGGGACAGTATCCTACGAGCAGTACTTC
clone_size: .
v_call: TRBV10-3
d_call: TRBD1
j_call: TRBJ2-7

cdr3_aa: CASSELENGETQYF
cdr3_nt: TGCGCCAGCAGTGAATTAGAAAATGGAGAGACCCAGTACTTC
clone_size: .
v_call: TRBV10-1
d_call: .
j_call: TRBJ2-5

cdr3_aa: CASSYYGDEQYF
cdr3_nt: TGTGCCAGCAGTTACTACGGGGACGAGCAGTACTTC
clone_size: .
v_call: TRBV6-5
d_call: .
j_call: TRBJ2-7

cdr3_aa: CASSYDGTIQRQRYTF
cdr3_nt: TGTGCCAGCAGCTACGACGGAACTATACAACGACAACGCTACACCTTC
clone_size: .
v_call: TRBV6-5
d_call: .
j_call: TRBJ1-2

cdr3_aa: CASNVQGATEAFF
cdr3_nt: TGTGCCAGCAACGTACAGGGGGCCACTGAAGCTTTCTTT
clone_size: .
v_call: TRBV25-1
d_call: TRBD1
j_call: TRBJ1-1

cdr3_aa: CASSQGLALPEELFF
cdr3_nt: TGTGCCAGCAGCCAAGGACTAGCGTTGCCCGAGGAGCTGTTTTTT
clone_size: .
v_call: TRBV14
d_call: TRBD2
j_call: TRBJ2-2

cdr3_aa: CASSLVEGAISPLHF
cdr3_nt: TGTGCCAGCAGCTTAGTGGAGGGGGCAATCTCACCCCTCCACTTT
clone_size: .
v_call: TRBV11-2
d_call: TRBD1
j_call: TRBJ1-6

cdr3_aa: CATRGRTRTEAFF
cdr3_nt: TGTGCCACCAGGGGACGTACTAGGACTGAAGCTTTCTTT
clone_size: .
v_call: TRBV24-1
d_call: .
j_call: TRBJ1-1

cdr3_aa: CSDRRTGSGGYTF
cdr3_nt: TGCAGCGATCGTCGGACCGGTTCAGGCGGCTACACCTTC
clone_size: .
v_call: TRBV29-1
d_call: .
j_call: TRBJ1-2

cdr3_aa: CASGLTRQGYNSPLHF
cdr3_nt: TGTGCTAGTGGTTTGACGAGACAGGGTTATAATTCACCCCTCCACTTT
clone_size: .
v_call: TRBV12-5
d_call: TRBD1
j_call: TRBJ1-6

cdr3_aa: CASSLVRWDRANSPLHF
cdr3_nt: TGTGCCAGCAGCTTAGTTAGATGGGACAGGGCTAATTCACCCCTCCACTTT
clone_size: .
v_call: TRBV7-9
d_call: TRBD1
j_call: TRBJ1-6

cdr3_aa: CASSPGTPYNEQFF
cdr3_nt: TGTGCCAGCAGCCCGGGGACACCCTACAATGAGCAGTTCTTC
clone_size: .
v_call: TRBV7-9
d_call: .
j_call: TRBJ2-1

cdr3_aa: CASSEGLAGGQETQYF
cdr3_nt: TGTGCCAGCAGTGAGGGGCTAGCGGGAGGCCAAGAGACCCAGTACTTC
clone_size: .
v_call: TRBV6-1
d_call: TRBD2
j_call: TRBJ2-5

cdr3_aa: CASSLDFYEQYF
cdr3_nt: TGCGCCAGCAGCTTGGATTTCTACGAGCAGTACTTC
clone_size: .
v_call: TRBV5-1
d_call: .
j_call: TRBJ2-7

cdr3_aa: CASSHRADTQYF
cdr3_nt: TGTGCCAGCAGCCATAGGGCAGATACGCAGTATTTT
clone_size: .
v_call: TRBV6-2/TRBV6-3
d_call: .
j_call: TRBJ2-3

cdr3_aa: CASSPPYSGKEQFF
cdr3_nt: TGTGCCAGCTCACCACCGTATTCGGGGAAAGAGCAGTTCTTC
clone_size: .
v_call: TRBV18
d_call: .
j_call: TRBJ2-1

cdr3_aa: CASSKGQARAYEQYF
cdr3_nt: TGTGCCAGCAGCAAAGGACAGGCTCGGGCCTACGAGCAGTACTTC
clone_size: .
v_call: TRBV7-9
d_call: TRBD1
j_call: TRBJ2-7